This T cell receptor beta chain was sequenced in a study of shared clonotypes between healthy human individuals. Study-level information: The cohort had a couple of women and a few men, ages 18 to 49.

Comments on this clone: Its antigen is unidentified.

V lost 9 bases and J lost 5, with 8 bases in between. Germline CDR1 is ENHRY and CDR2 is SYGVKD. This CDR3 spans 12 amino acids. Profiling relied on immunoSEQ multiplex PCR, and the TCRdb table lists in-frame clones only, not all of them. The sample carries more than 2,000,000 clones, over 85% recorded once. Study findings and constraints: Some naive CD4 clonotypes, roughly 5%, turned up in common across a few donors. Researchers sampled only blood; tissue repertoires likely differ.

Sequencing was carried out using naive CD4+ T cells sorted from blood. Subset described: CD45RA+ positively selected. This receptor was identified in a man aged 18 to 29 in good health. V is TRBV10-3 and J is TRBJ1-6; D might be TRBD1 (6 bases). CDR3 sequence reads: CAIRDNNSPLHF. In DNA form, the CDR3 reads TGTGCCATACGGGACAATAATTCACCCCTCCACTTT.